This T cell receptor beta chain was observed in a study of CD8 T cells in Susac syndrome. V was pared by 4 bases and J by 5 bases, with 14 bases between. CDR1 and CDR2 from the germline V gene are SGHTA and FQGNSA. This CDR3 is 15 amino acids long. Random hexamers served to reverse transcribe roughly 0.45 to 1 ug RNA. TCRdb reprocessed the immunoSEQ multiplex PCR reads via MiXCR and lists one record per CDR3 protein. The table includes some 160,000 distinct CDR3 sequences, about 91% detected once. Sequencing was done on a sample of CD4+ T cells from PBMCs. The chain combines TRBV7-2 with TRBJ1-4; D perhaps matches TRBD1 (6 bases). The receptor's source is a human donor in good health. The CDR3 is CASSSYGTRNEKLFF. CDR3 DNA: TGTGCCAGCAGCTCGTACGGGACAAGGAATGAAAAACTGTTTTTT.